In its sample, the clone carrying this T cell receptor beta chain was seen a few times. Its target is not known. The CDR3 loop spans 15 amino acids. The ends were cut back, 3 bases at V and 5 bases at J, with 16 bases in the middle. Germline CDR1 and CDR2: MNHEY and SVGEGT. This entry belongs to a study of blood T cells in healthy people across ages. About 10 milliliters of peripheral blood were drawn from each donor into EDTA-treated tubes. Study-wide points: With age, beta diversity per million T cells declined roughly linearly, significantly by approximately 40.

A sample-barcoded 5' primer and a J-beta primer mix were used in a second PCR of roughly 7 to 11 cycles. Sequencing of every sample gave 3 million or more CDR3-containing paired-end reads. One entry per CDR3 protein results from TCRdb running MiXCR on the 5' RACE reads. Among about 640,000 distinct CDR3 sequences listed, under 30% were seen once. Sequencing input: blood. The TCR comes from a woman aged 80 or older in good health. The chain joins TRBV6-2 or TRBV6-3 to TRBJ1-1; perhaps TRBD1 as D (6 bases). CDR3 in amino acids: CASSYGGGGLTEAFF. CDR3 nucleotide sequence: TGTGCCAGCAGTTATGGAGGGGGGGGGCTGACTGAAGCTTTCTTT.